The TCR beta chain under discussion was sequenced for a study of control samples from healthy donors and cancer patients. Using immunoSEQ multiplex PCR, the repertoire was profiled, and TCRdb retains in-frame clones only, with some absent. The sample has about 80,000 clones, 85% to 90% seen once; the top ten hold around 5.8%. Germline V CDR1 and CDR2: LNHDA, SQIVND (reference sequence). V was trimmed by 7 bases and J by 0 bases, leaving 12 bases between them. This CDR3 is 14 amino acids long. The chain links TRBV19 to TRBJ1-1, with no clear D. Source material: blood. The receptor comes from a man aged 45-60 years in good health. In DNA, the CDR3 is TGTGCCAGTACGGGGAGACAAGTGAACACTGAAGCTTTCTTT. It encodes CASTGRQVNTEAFF.